This T cell receptor beta chain is from a study of response to subunit inactivated influenza vaccine. This clonotype turned up a few times. Each CDR3 protein is one row after TCRdb ran MiXCR on the RT-PCR reads. The repertoire holds a few hundred thousand distinct CDR3 sequences, with approximately 15% as singletons. The sample here was PBMCs from blood, taken about 11 days after vaccination. The TCR originated in a man between 50 and 59 years old who received an inactivated influenza vaccine.

CDR3 coding DNA: TGTGCCAGCAGTGAAAGCAAGCTGGATGAAAAACTGTTTTTT. Translating gives CASSESKLDEKLFF. This sequence joins TRBV6-1 and TRBJ1-4; unclear D gene. The V end was cut by 2 bases, the J end by 6 bases, with 10 bases between. Germline CDR1 reads MNHNS; CDR2 reads SASEGT. The CDR3 consists of 14 residues.